What follows are 6 T cell receptor beta chains derived from one specimen sequenced in a study of T cell responses to AZD1222 COVID-19 vaccine. Measured with immunoSEQ multiplex PCR; TCRdb has only the in-frame clones, and not every one. Of roughly 150,000 clones in the sample, more than 85% were seen once. The starting material was peripheral blood, obtained on day 0 of AZD1222 vaccination. The source of these receptors is an adult in good health.

The chain employs TRBV25-1 and TRBJ1-2; D is unresolved. With 1 base removed from V and 8 bases from J, the gap between germline ends came to 14 bases. The CDR3 sequence is 14 residues long. Germline CDR1 is MGHDK and CDR2 is SYGVNS. The CDR3 reads CASSESLGLGGYTF. In DNA, the CDR3 is TGTGCCAGCAGTGAATCTCTGGGATTGGGGGGCTACACCTTC.

This chain uses TRBV5-4 with TRBJ1-2; tentative D call: TRBD1 (6 bases). The ends were cut back, 4 bases at V and 4 bases at J, with 11 bases in the middle. The CDR3 has 13 residues. Germline V gene data show CDR1 as SGHNT and CDR2 as YYREEE (reference sequence). CDR3 sequence reads: CASSARGVYGYTF. The CDR3 DNA is TGTGCCAGCAGCGCGAGGGGGGTCTATGGCTACACCTTC.

The CDR3 nucleotides read TGTGCCAGCAGCTTAGTGACAGGGATGGAGGAGACCCAGTACTTC. Translating gives CASSLVTGMEETQYF. The chain uses TRBV7-9 and TRBJ2-5; 7 bases map to TRBD1. The CDR3 has 15 amino acids. J lost 5 bases, V lost 1 base, and 7 bases had no gene match. The V gene's germline CDR1 is SEHNR and CDR2 FQNEAQ (reference sequence).

This clone was seen a single time. V and J are TRBV7-2 and TRBJ2-7; 7 bases are a match to TRBD1. The CDR3 is 13 amino acids. V lost 5 bases, J lost 0 bases, and 1 base stayed unmatched. Germline V CDR1 and CDR2: SGHTA, FQGNSA. CDR3 nucleotide sequence: TGTGCCAGCAGCCGGGACAGCTCCTACGAGCAGTACTTC. It yields the protein CASSRDSSYEQYF. The complete variable domain, with remaining parts taken from reference TRBV7-2 and TRBJ2-7, reads GAGVSQSPSNKVTEKGKDVELRCDPISGHTALYWYRQSLGQGLEFLIYFQGNSAPDKSGLPSDRFSAERTGGSVSTLTIQRTQQEDSAVYLCASSRDSSYEQYFGPGTRLTVT.

The chain has TRBV11-3 and TRBJ1-1; 7 bases are a match to TRBD1. The V segment lost 5 bases and the J segment 4 bases; nucleotides outside the gene matches: 7. From germline, CDR1 is SGHNT and CDR2 YENEEA. There are 14 residues in the CDR3. The CDR3 region is CASSPRTGITEAFF. The CDR3 nucleotides are TGTGCCAGCAGCCCGCGGACAGGCATCACTGAAGCTTTCTTT.

The chain is built from TRBV4-2 and TRBJ1-2; D ambiguous. The CDR3 totals 15 residues. Between the trimmed V and J ends, which lost 0 bases and 4 bases, there was a span of 12 bases. The V gene's germline CDR1 is LGHNA and CDR2 YNFKEQ. CDR3 sequence: CASSQDWVQTYGYTF. DNA of the CDR3: TGTGCCAGCAGCCAAGATTGGGTCCAGACCTATGGCTACACCTTC.